The sequence of this TCR beta chain was determined in a study of T cells in tumors after PD-1 blockade (dated by TCRdb to about 2019). General notes on the study: Exclusion criteria were prior checkpoint blockade, use of systemic immunosuppressants, or recent radiotherapy or other anti-cancer therapy within 4 weeks. Treatment consisted of either cemiplimab 350 mg every 2 weeks or pembrolizumab 200 mg every 3 weeks. Some patients also continued taking vismodegib 150 mg daily during anti-PD-1 treatment. An average of approximately 120,000 TCR templates (range roughly 23,000-257,772) and 35,000 to 40,000 unique clonotypes was obtained for peripheral blood samples. Paired single-cell RNA and TCR sequencing was done in the study on site-matched tumors from patients with BCC or SCC, both before and after anti-PD-1 therapy. To compare clonotypes in blood versus tumor, bulk TCR sequencing was run on 10 peripheral blood samples drawn from four or five patients. RECIST version 1.1 was the standard used to evaluate clinical response.

As encoded in the germline V gene (reference sequence), CDR1 is SEHNR while CDR2 is FQNEAQ. The CDR3 contains 14 residues, cysteine and phenylalanine counted. The CDR3 DNA has 42 bases and is translated from base 1. V lost 4 bases and J lost 3 bases, and the count of bases not matched to a germline gene is 3. A remark on this clone: Its antigen remains undetermined. No base-level quality is on record; no much larger clone is a single base apart.

Results the study describes overall, beyond this receptor: Around 38% of the TCR clonotypes from tumors also showed up in blood, and some novel exhausted tumor clones were present in pre-treatment blood, which suggests peripheral recruitment. The source of novel T cell clones was not identified and could include lymphoid organs or rare unexpanded clones within the tumor or its periphery.

Genomic DNA extracted from tumor biopsies or peripheral blood was used for bulk TCRbeta sequencing, with input ranging from about 616 ng to 6,500 ng. Every patient had histologically proven advanced or metastatic basal or squamous cell carcinoma and was a poor candidate for surgical resection. Of the 11 patients in the basal cell carcinoma cohort, several underwent bulk tumor TCR sequencing. Deep TCRbeta sequencing was performed with the immunoSEQ platform. Concerning the study's data processing: Only productive rearrangements were exported from the immunoSEQ Analyzer for further analysis. T cell phenotypes were assigned to bulk TCRbeta clonotypes by matching to single-cell RNA+TCR-seq clones sharing the same TCRbeta sequence. Clone enrichment in tumor was computed as tumor frequency divided by PBMC frequency from bulk TCR sequencing. TCRs were sorted with GLIPH into specificity groups, meaning clusters of distinct TCRs that share CDR3 motifs and likely recognize common antigens. TCRdb took over this immuneACCESS table, retaining in-frame rearrangements with V and J assigned. Such tables are incomplete; in checked studies, under half of the missing clones stem from an unresolved V gene, and the remainder is unexplained. That table gives V, J and clone size, and the DNA gave D and trimming. This sample comprises about 21,000 clones, more than 65% of them detected only once. Around 25% of the sample is held by the ten biggest clonotypes.

The clonotype was recovered from a human donor with advanced basal cell or squamous cell carcinoma (not recorded which). The chain is encoded by TRBV7-9 joined to TRBJ1-1; 9 of the junction bases match TRBD1. The sequencing here drew on PBMCs, taken after anti-PD-1 therapy. The CDR3 region: CASSSRDRDTEAFF. The bases read TGTGCCAGCAGCTCTCGGGACAGGGACACTGAAGCTTTCTTT. The CDR3, completed at both ends by the reference TRBV7-9 and TRBJ1-1 genes, gives the full variable domain DTGVSQNPRHKITKRGQNVTFRCDPISEHNRLYWYRQTLGQGPEFLTYFQNEAQLEKSRLLSDRFSAERPKGSFSTLEIQRTEQGDSAMYLCASSSRDRDTEAFFGQGTRLTVV.